This T cell receptor (beta chain) was observed in a study of cytomegalovirus exposure and HLA in healthy donors. Study-level findings and limits: CMV serostatus was the sole immune exposure data available. Both high specificity and high sensitivity reportedly marked the classifier's diagnosis of cytomegalovirus status.

The study ran its PCR with 60 Vbeta and 13 Jbeta primers. The table came from immunoSEQ multiplex PCR; TCRdb's copy has only in-frame clones and leaves some out. The profile shows 130,000 or so clones, roughly 74% of them singletons. As concerns this clone: Its target is not known.

The sample consisted of PBMCs. The TCR was taken from a man in his forties or fifties in good health and CMV-seropositive.

CDR3 coding DNA: TGTGCCAGCAGTGAACCCCGTGGGGTCCGACAGATCTCCTACGAGCAGTACTTC. Amino acid sequence: CASSEPRGVRQISYEQYF. J is TRBJ2-7 and V is TRBV2; D possibly corresponds to TRBD1 (5 bases). Germline V gene lookup returns CDR1 SNHLY and CDR2 FYNNEI. This CDR3 spans 18 amino acids. V was clipped by 2 bases and J by 0 bases, with 20 bases between them.